Below, 2 T cell receptor beta chains from the same sample are listed, as sequenced in a study of graft-versus-host responses after intestinal transplantation (dated by TCRdb to the early 2020s). These receptors are not linked to any known antigen. Library preparation used the immunoSEQ multiplex PCR assay. The table comes from immuneACCESS by way of TCRdb, which keeps in-frame sequences with V and J called. Part of the clones is missing from these tables; in studies checked, under half for an unresolved V gene and the rest for unknown reasons. The sample table contains about 88,000 clones; only one count was recorded for almost 90% of them. Over 0.1% of the sample is held by the ten biggest clonotypes. In light of the paper, this sample's time point label describes: cells obtained before transplantation from donor or recipient. Sequencing was performed on unstimulated CD4+ T cells sorted from spleen or lymph node cells, taken before intestinal transplant. The receptors come from a human donor who received an intestinal transplant.

The chain is built from TRBV2 and TRBJ2-7; maybe TRBD1 (6 bases). V shed 6 bases and J shed 2 bases, with 14 bases lying between them. CDR3 length equals 14 residues. Germline CDR1 is SNHLY and CDR2 is FYNNEI. The DNA of the CDR3 is TGTGCCAGCAGCCTGGACAGCCCACCCTACGAGCAGTACTTC. Its protein is CASSLDSPPYEQYF.

The chain employs TRBV7-3 and TRBJ2-7; weak D call: TRBD2 (6 bases). This CDR3 spans 14 amino acids. Germline V lookup: CDR1 SGHTA, CDR2 FQGTGA. V gave up 5 bases and J gave up 4 bases, with 15 bases separating them. The CDR3 DNA reads as TGTGCCAGCAGCCGCGGGGCTAGCGAGTACGAGCAGTACTTC. Protein product: CASSRGASEYEQYF.